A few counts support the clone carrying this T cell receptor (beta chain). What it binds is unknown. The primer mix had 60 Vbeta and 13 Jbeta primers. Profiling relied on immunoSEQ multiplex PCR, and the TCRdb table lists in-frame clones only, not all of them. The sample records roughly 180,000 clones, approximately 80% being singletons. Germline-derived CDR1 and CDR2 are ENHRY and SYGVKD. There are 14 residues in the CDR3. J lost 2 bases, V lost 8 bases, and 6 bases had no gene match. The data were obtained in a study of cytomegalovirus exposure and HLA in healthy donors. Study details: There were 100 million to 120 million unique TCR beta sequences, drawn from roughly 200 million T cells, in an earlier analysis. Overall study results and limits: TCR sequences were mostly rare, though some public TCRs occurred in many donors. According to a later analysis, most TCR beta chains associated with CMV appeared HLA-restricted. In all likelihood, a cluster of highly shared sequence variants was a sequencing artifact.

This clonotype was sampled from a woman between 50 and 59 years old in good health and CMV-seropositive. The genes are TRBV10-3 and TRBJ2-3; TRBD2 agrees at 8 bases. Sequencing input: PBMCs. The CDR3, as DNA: TGTGCCATCCAAGAAGCGGGAGACACAGATACGCAGTATTTT. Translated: CAIQEAGDTDTQYF.